Shown below are 7 T cell receptor beta chains from a single sample sequenced in a study of post-analysis software for immune sequencing data. Study outcomes and limitations: Patients used a few TRBV segments, including TRBV5-6, TRBV5-1 and TRBV20-1, more often than controls.

The antigens of these receptors remain unknown. TCR beta libraries were prepared from cDNA with unique molecular identifiers. Each CDR3 protein gets one entry after TCRdb re-called the PCR reads with MiXCR. This sample has about 820,000 distinct CDR3 sequences, with about 53% found just once. Sequenced: blood. The receptors were sampled from a girl between 10 and 17 years old with multiple sclerosis.

The chain uses TRBV20-1 and TRBJ2-1; perhaps D is TRBD1 or TRBD2 (7 bases each). This CDR3 is built from 13 residues. Germline CDR1 reads DFQATT; CDR2 reads SNEGSKA (reference sequence). V lost 3 bases and J 7 bases, leaving 13 bases between the germline ends. The CDR3 DNA follows: TGCAGTGCTAGCGGCCAGGGGGGGAATGAGCAGTTCTTC. Translation gives CSASGQGGNEQFF.

The chain couples TRBV10-3 to TRBJ2-1; TRBD2 matches at 9 bases. V shed 2 bases and J 8 bases; nucleotides not matched to a gene: 13. The CDR3 totals 17 residues. CDR1 and CDR2 from the germline V gene are ENHRY and SYGVKD. CDR3 in DNA: TGTGCCATCAGTGAGCCGCCAGGTAGCGGGAGTCTTGATGAGCAGTTCTTC. It codes for CAISEPPGSGSLDEQFF.

In this sample, this clonotype turned up a few times. V usage is TRBV5-1 and J usage is TRBJ2-1, with a tentative D call TRBD1 (5 bases). The V gene lost 4 bases and the J gene lost 0 bases, with 11 bases spanning the gap. The V gene's germline CDR1 is SGHRS and CDR2 YFSETQ. The CDR3 totals 15 residues. The CDR3 DNA reads as TGCGCCAGCAGCCGAGACAGCAGCTCCTACAATGAGCAGTTCTTC. This encodes CASSRDSSSYNEQFF.

The chain combines TRBV6-5 with TRBJ1-2; TRBD1 is a possible D gene (5 bases). Germline V gene sequence: CDR1 MNHEY, CDR2 SVGAGI. The CDR3 is 13 residues long. V was clipped by 6 bases and J by 5 bases, with 13 bases between them. CDR3 coding DNA: TGTGCCAGCAGGCCCGGACACCCTTATGGCTACACCTTC. This sequence encodes CASRPGHPYGYTF.

This clonotype was seen a handful of times. The chain joins TRBV9 to TRBJ2-1, with a tentative D call TRBD2 (6 bases). Germline V gives CDR1 SGDLS, CDR2 YYNGEE. The CDR3 sequence is 15 residues long. V dropped 5 bases and J dropped 5 bases, with 17 bases sitting between them. The CDR3 spells CASRENWEVDNEQFF. In DNA form, the CDR3 reads TGTGCCAGCAGGGAAAACTGGGAGGTGGACAATGAGCAGTTCTTC.

J is TRBJ2-2 and V is TRBV7-2; perhaps TRBD1 as D (5 bases). Germline V gene data show CDR1 as SGHTA and CDR2 as FQGNSA. The CDR3 length is 15 residues. V was pared by 5 bases and J by 4 bases, with 14 bases between. Here the CDR3 DNA reads TGTGCCAGCAGCGTTCGACAGACAAGCACCGGGGAGCTGTTTTTT. Translated: CASSVRQTSTGELFF.

J is TRBJ2-4 and V is TRBV2; tentatively, D is TRBD1 or TRBD2 (5 bases each). The end of the DNA fits TRBJ2-7 better, so the J call may be wrong. Germline V gene data show CDR1 as SNHLY and CDR2 as FYNNEI. The CDR3 consists of 15 residues. CDR3 in amino acids: CASSEVRGPVYEQYF. CDR3 sequence (DNA): TGTGCCAGCAGTGAGGTCCGGGGACCGGTCTACGAGCAGTACTTC.